These 27 T cell receptor beta chains were sequenced from one sample in a study of regulatory and conventional T cells in RAG deficiency. Profiled with immunoSEQ multiplex PCR; TCRdb holds only in-frame clones, not every one. The data show about 46,000 clones, more than 80% seen once. Blood CD4+ CD25-low CD127-high conventional T cells supplied the genomic DNA template. The data were also submitted as part of a second study, on regulatory T cells. That study reports: The primer mix had 52 TRBV and 13 TRBJ primers.

The sample was CD4+ effector T cells sorted from blood. These receptors originate from a human donor in good health.

This clone was recorded once. V is TRBV18 and J is TRBJ2-5; 11 bases fit TRBD1. The CDR3 contains 15 residues. Germline V CDR1 and CDR2: KGHSH, LQKENI. The ends lost 2 bases at V and 4 bases at J; junction bases unmatched: 3. CDR3 DNA sequence: TGTGCCAGCTCACCAAAGGACAGGGGGCGAGAGACCCAGTACTTC. Translation: CASSPKDRGRETQYF.

V and J are TRBV19 and TRBJ2-3, with D unclear. The CDR3 totals 16 residues. V was trimmed by 6 bases and J by 0 bases, leaving 16 bases between them. CDR1 LNHDA and CDR2 SQIVND come from the germline V gene (reference sequence). CDR3 nucleotides: TGTGCCAGTAGCCCCAGGTCAGCACCTAGCACAGATACGCAGTATTTT. Its protein product is CASSPRSAPSTDTQYF.

The chain couples TRBV18 to TRBJ1-1; D remains ambiguous. The V gene lost 3 bases and the J gene lost 5 bases, with 7 bases spanning the gap. Germline V gene sequence: CDR1 KGHSH, CDR2 LQKENI. The CDR3 runs to 12 residues. The DNA for the CDR3 is TGTGCCAGCTCACCGGCCGGTACTGAAGCTTTCTTT. As protein: CASSPAGTEAFF.

This chain connects TRBV18 to TRBJ1-2; D is uncertain. This CDR3 spans 14 amino acids. Trimming took off 4 bases at V and 3 bases at J, with 12 bases between the two ends. Germline assignment: CDR1 KGHSH and CDR2 LQKENI. The CDR3 is CASSLPTEHYGYTF. The CDR3 DNA follows: TGTGCCAGCTCACTCCCTACAGAACACTATGGCTACACCTTC.

The gene calls are TRBV6-1 and TRBJ2-7; TRBD1 aligns across 7 bases. Germline V gene lookup returns CDR1 MNHNS and CDR2 SASEGT. The V and J ends lost 6 bases and 3 bases, in that order; junction bases with no gene match: 8. This CDR3 has 14 amino acids. DNA for the CDR3: TGTGCCAGCAGGCCCGGGACAGCGAACTACGAGCAGTACTTC. This translates into CASRPGTANYEQYF.

The chain recombines TRBV7-3 with TRBJ2-5, with 7 bases aligning to TRBD1. The CDR3 consists of 14 residues. V shed 3 bases, J shed 5 bases, and the junction held 6 bases outside the gene matches. Germline-derived CDR1 and CDR2 are SGHTA and FQGTGA. In nucleotides, the CDR3 is TGTGCCAGCAGCTTCAAAGGGGGCGGGGAGACCCAGTACTTC. This gives the protein CASSFKGGGETQYF.

J is TRBJ1-2 and V is TRBV9; the D is unclear. The CDR3 is 15 residues long. Trimming pared 3 bases from V and 2 bases from J, leaving 14 bases between. From germline, CDR1 is SGDLS and CDR2 YYNGEE. CDR3 region: CASSASPSPNYGYTF. CDR3 nucleotide sequence: TGTGCCAGCAGCGCGAGCCCCTCACCGAACTATGGCTACACCTTC.

Note on this clone: No conserved phenylalanine or tryptophan is present at the end of the CDR3, so a read error is the likely explanation. The chain has TRBV5-8 and TRBJ1-2; D ambiguous. The CDR3 has 14 amino acids. CDR1 SGHTS and CDR2 YDEGEE come from the germline V gene. V lost 1 base to trimming and J lost 3 bases, with 10 bases between them. Here the CDR3 DNA reads TGTGCCAGCAGCTTGAGCGGAGTCGACTATGGCTACACCCTC. It yields the protein CASSLSGVDYGYTL.

This clone turned up a few times. This chain joins TRBV19 and TRBJ1-1, with D unclear. The CDR3 has 14 residues. The germline V and J ends were trimmed by 3 bases and 4 bases, with 12 bases remaining between them. CDR1 and CDR2 from the germline V gene are LNHDA and SQIVND (reference sequence). The CDR3 nucleotides are TGTGCCAGTAGTATTAGGTTAGGAATCACTGAAGCTTTCTTT. Protein product: CASSIRLGITEAFF.

The chain is built from TRBV11-2 and TRBJ2-2, with a tentative D call TRBD1 (5 bases). Germline lookup yields CDR1 SGHAT and CDR2 FQNNGV. The CDR3 length is 13 residues. The germline V and J ends were trimmed by 6 bases and 6 bases, with 11 bases remaining between them. For the CDR3, the DNA is TGTGCCAGCAGTTCAGGGTTTGCCGGGGAGCTGTTTTTT. Encoded protein: CASSSGFAGELFF.

This clone was observed a single time. The chain recombines TRBV11-2 with TRBJ2-3; 7 bases align to TRBD1. V dropped 1 base and J dropped 0; count of bases not matched to a gene: 7. Germline V gene sequence: CDR1 SGHAT, CDR2 FQNNGV. The CDR3 length is 17 residues. The CDR3: CASSLGQGGPSTDTQYF. The CDR3 coding sequence is TGTGCCAGCAGCTTAGGACAGGGCGGACCTAGCACAGATACGCAGTATTTT.

This chain links TRBV5-1 with TRBJ2-7; D is undetermined. The CDR3 is 14 residues long. Trimming took 4 bases from V and 2 from J, leaving 13 bases between them. The germline V gene encodes CDR1 SGHRS and CDR2 YFSETQ. The CDR3 spells CASSPDGQAYEQYF. For the CDR3, the DNA is TGCGCCAGCAGCCCGGATGGGCAGGCCTACGAGCAGTACTTC.

The V and J genes are TRBV6-1 and TRBJ1-2, with D maybe TRBD1 (6 bases). The CDR3 extends over 15 amino acids. Germline V gene lookup returns CDR1 MNHNS and CDR2 SASEGT. Deletions cut 2 bases from V and 5 bases from J, with 15 bases between. This CDR3 is CASSERGVGRYGYTF. In DNA, the CDR3 is TGTGCCAGCAGTGAAAGGGGGGTGGGCCGGTATGGCTACACCTTC.

This chain links TRBV7-9 with TRBJ1-1, with a possible D match to TRBD1 (5 bases). V shed 0 bases and J shed 1 base, with 9 bases lying between them. Germline lookup yields CDR1 SEHNR and CDR2 FQNEAQ (reference sequence). CDR3 size: 15 residues. The CDR3 is CASSLAETANTEAFF. For the CDR3, the DNA is TGTGCCAGCAGCTTAGCGGAGACAGCGAACACTGAAGCTTTCTTT.

J is TRBJ1-1 and V is TRBV6-5, with 9 bases aligning to TRBD1. After removal of 6 bases from V and 6 bases from J, the junction contained 5 bases not matched to a gene. The length of the CDR3 is 13 residues. CDR1 and CDR2 (germline): MNHEY, SVGAGI. The CDR3, as DNA: TGTGCCAGCAGCTCGGGACAGGGTGCTGAAGCTTTCTTT. This codes for CASSSGQGAEAFF.

This chain joins TRBV11-3 and TRBJ2-2; D is ambiguous. The CDR3 has 14 residues. Per the germline V gene, CDR1 is SGHNT and CDR2 is YENEEA. Trimming took off 5 bases at V and 2 bases at J, with 9 bases between the two ends. The CDR3 is CASSPSLNTGELFF. The CDR3, as DNA: TGTGCCAGCAGCCCGAGTCTCAACACCGGGGAGCTGTTTTTT.

The gene calls are TRBV11-3 and TRBJ1-1; no firm D call. The CDR3 sequence is 15 residues long. V was clipped by 0 bases and J by 1 base, with 9 bases between them. Germline V gives CDR1 SGHNT, CDR2 YENEEA. The CDR3 sequence: CASSLDGQQNTEAFF. In nucleotides, the CDR3 is TGTGCCAGCAGCTTAGATGGGCAGCAGAACACTGAAGCTTTCTTT.

The rearrangement joins TRBV2 to TRBJ2-1, with 9 bases fitting TRBD2. The CDR3 runs 14 residues. With 4 bases clipped from V and 8 bases from J, the junction kept 6 bases outside the gene matches. CDR1 and CDR2 from the germline V gene are SNHLY and FYNNEI. The CDR3 here is CASSGGGGGHEQFF. The CDR3 region has the DNA TGTGCCAGCAGTGGGGGCGGGGGGGGGCATGAGCAGTTCTTC.

The chain carries TRBV6-5 and TRBJ1-3; 8 positions agree with TRBD1. V was pared by 0 bases and J by 0 bases, with 1 base of the junction left unmatched. The CDR3 is 16 amino acids. The germline V gene encodes CDR1 MNHEY and CDR2 SVGAGI. The CDR3 loop is CASSYSTGVSGNTIYF. As DNA, the CDR3 is TGTGCCAGCAGTTACTCGACAGGGGTCTCTGGAAACACCATATATTTT.

CDR3 sequence: CASSLGAGPGNTIYF. CDR3 nucleotides: TGCGCCAGCAGCTTGGGAGCAGGTCCTGGAAACACCATATATTTT. The V and J genes are TRBV5-1 and TRBJ1-3, with D unclear. CDR1 is SGHRS, CDR2 YFSETQ, per germline. This CDR3 contains 15 residues. V dropped 0 bases and J dropped 2 bases, with 9 bases sitting between them. The full variable domain, its missing parts supplied by reference TRBV5-1 and TRBJ1-3, is KAGVTQTPRYLIKTRGQQVTLSCSPISGHRSVSWYQQTPGQGLQFLFEYFSETQRNKGNFPGRFSGRQFSNSRSEMNVSTLELGDSALYLCASSLGAGPGNTIYFGEGSWLTVV.

The chain couples TRBV28 to TRBJ1-6, with no clear D. CDR3 length: 14 residues. The V end was cut by 2 bases, the J end by 6 bases, with 8 bases between. CDR1 is MDHEN, CDR2 SYDVKM, per germline. CDR3 nucleotides: TGTGCCAGCAGTTTAGAACAGTTTAATTCACCCCTCCACTTT. Amino acids: CASSLEQFNSPLHF.

The chain employs TRBV15 and TRBJ2-1; D is ambiguous. Germline values: CDR1 LNHNV, CDR2 YYDKDF (reference sequence). Trimming stripped 0 bases from V and 4 bases from J, with 16 bases between. The CDR3 extends over 17 amino acids. The CDR3, as DNA: TGTGCCACCAGCAGAGATCGTAGATTATCAACATACAATGAGCAGTTCTTC. Translation: CATSRDRRLSTYNEQFF. Complete variable domain (other parts from reference TRBV15 and TRBJ2-1): DAMVIQNPRYQVTQFGKPVTLSCSQTLNHNVMYWYQQKSSQAPKLLFHYYDKDFNNEADTPDNFQSRRPNTSFCFLDIRSPGLGDTAMYLCATSRDRRLSTYNEQFFGPGTRLTVL.

V is TRBV27 and J is TRBJ1-2; D ambiguous. The CDR3 consists of 13 residues. Germline V gene data show CDR1 as MNHEY and CDR2 as SMNVEV (reference sequence). V lost 2 bases and J lost 2, with 6 bases in between. The CDR3: CASSLDRNYGYTF. CDR3 coding DNA: TGTGCCAGCAGTTTAGACCGAAACTATGGCTACACCTTC.

The rearrangement joins TRBV18 to TRBJ1-2, with 7 bases aligning to TRBD1. V shed 1 base, J shed 6 bases, and the junction held 5 bases outside the gene matches. The V gene's germline CDR1 is KGHSH and CDR2 LQKENI. This CDR3 is built from 14 residues. The CDR3 is CASSPRTGGDGYTF. CDR3 nucleotides: TGTGCCAGCTCACCACGGACAGGTGGGGATGGCTACACCTTC. Combining the CDR3 with reference TRBV18 and TRBJ1-2 gives the whole variable domain NAGVMQNPRHLVRRRGQEARLRCSPMKGHSHVYWYRQLPEEGLKFMVYLQKENIIDESGMPKERFSAEFPKEGPSILRIQQVVRGDSAAYFCASSPRTGGDGYTFGSGTRLTVV.

The chain carries TRBV21-1 and TRBJ1-1. TRBV21-1 is classified as a pseudogene. CDR3 length: 17 amino acids. The CDR3 region is CASRQAVATTIRTEAFF. The CDR3 nucleotides are TGTGCCAGCAGGCAGGCGGTAGCTACCACAATTCGCACTGAAGCTTTCTTT.

A single count supports this clone. The chain carries TRBV7-7 and TRBJ1-2; 8 bases line up with TRBD1. In germline, CDR1 is SSHAT, CDR2 FNYEAQ (reference sequence). Trimming took 5 bases from V and 2 from J; bases not matched to a gene: 4. The length of the CDR3 is 14 residues. The CDR3 region is CASSQDRANYGYTF. Written as DNA, the CDR3 is TGTGCCAGCAGCCAGGACAGGGCGAACTATGGCTACACCTTC.

The rearrangement links TRBV9 to TRBJ2-2, with unresolved D. The CDR3 contains 19 residues. In germline, CDR1 is SGDLS, CDR2 YYNGEE. V was cut by 3 bases and J by 5 bases, with 26 bases left in between. The CDR3 sequence is CASSGTLKPGFVLTGELFF. DNA of the CDR3: TGTGCCAGCAGCGGAACGCTAAAACCCGGGTTTGTTTTAACCGGGGAGCTGTTTTTT. Supplemented by reference TRBV9 and TRBJ2-2, the full variable domain reads DSGVTQTPKHLITATGQRVTLRCSPRSGDLSVYWYQQSLDQGLQFLIQYYNGEERAKGNILERFSAQQFPDLHSELNLSSLELGDSALYFCASSGTLKPGFVLTGELFFGEGSRLTVL.